These 19 T cell receptor beta chains were all obtained from the same sample, sequenced in a study of CD8+ T cells in alopecia areata. Sequencing templates came from extracted RNA that was reverse transcribed into cDNA. Some clones are missing from TCRdb's copy, which holds only in-frame ones; the method was immunoSEQ multiplex PCR. There are about 270,000 clones in the sample, none observed a single time. The authors sorted pooled cutaneous lymph node cells using CD4, CD8alpha, NKG2D, NKG2ACE and other markers. Specimen: CD4+ T cells sorted from a lymph node. These receptors all stem from a C3H/HeJ mouse with alopecia areata. The strain's MHC haplotype is H2-k.

Notes on this clone: Gene and germline names: mouse. The CDR3 is cut off 4 residues early in the read; its end comes from the germline J gene. This chain joins TRBV13-1 and TRBJ2-7; 9 bases match TRBD2. This CDR3 is 14 amino acids long. V trimming: 0 bases; J trimming: 3 bases; junction bases outside the gene matches: 1. Germline loops: CDR1 NSHNY, CDR2 SYGAGN. The CDR3 bases that were read are TGTGCCAGCAGTGATGGACTGGGGGTCTAT. Amino acid sequence: CASSDGLGVY. The entire CDR3 protein is CASSDGLGVYEQYF.

In its sample, this clone was seen a few times. Here the gene names and germline are mouse. The observed sequence ends 4 residues before the CDR3 terminus, with the missing tail filled in from the germline J gene. The rearrangement uses TRBV19 and TRBJ2-1; no definite D call. Germline values: CDR1 FNHDT, CDR2 SITEND (reference sequence). This CDR3 has 13 residues. With 3 bases removed from V and 1 base from J, the gap between germline ends came to 5 bases. CDR3 in amino acids: CASSKQNYAEQFF. The CDR3 bases that were read are TGTGCCAGCAGTAAACAAAACTATGCT.

In regard to this clone: Possible read error: a much larger clone is one base away. Gene labels here are mouse ones. The DNA ends 4 residues before the CDR3 does, and the rest of the CDR3 is filled in from the germline J gene. Different DNA sequences within this sample yield the same CDR3. The gene calls are TRBV19 and TRBJ2-3, with TRBD2 matching 7 bases. Germline CDR1 and CDR2: FNHDT and SITEND (reference sequence). Unmatched junction bases numbered 2, after V lost 4 bases and J lost 0 bases. The CDR3 spans 14 residues. The chain's CDR3 is CASSLGGSAETLYF. Incomplete CDR3 DNA: TGTGCCAGCAGTTTGGGGGGTAGTGCAGAA. Complete variable domain (other parts from reference TRBV19 and TRBJ2-3): GGIITQTPKFLIGQEGQKLTLKCQQNFNHDTMYWYRQDSGKGLRLIYYSITENDLQKGDLSEGYDASREKKSSFSLTVTSAQKNEMAVFLCASSLGGSAETLYFGSGTRLTVL.

This clone was counted only a few times. Gene names are mouse gene names. CDR3 sequence reads: CASSDGTIYEQYF. The sequenced part of the CDR3 DNA is TGTGCCAGCAGTGATGGGACAATATAT. This rearrangement joins TRBV13-3 to TRBJ2-7, with a possible D match to TRBD1 (5 bases). The read stops 4 residues short of the end of the CDR3; the missing end is completed from the germline J gene. The CDR3 runs 13 residues. Germline-derived CDR1 and CDR2 are NNHDY and SYVADS.

The sample holds a few counts of this clone. The germline and genes are mouse ones. The read terminates 4 residues ahead of where the CDR3 ends, so the germline J gene completes it. V gene TRBV13-1 combines with J gene TRBJ1-2; tentative D call: TRBD1 (6 bases). This CDR3 region has 14 residues. The germline V and J ends were trimmed by 3 bases and 0 bases, with 9 bases remaining between them. From germline, CDR1 is NSHNY and CDR2 SYGAGN. The part of the CDR3 DNA that was read is TGTGCCAGCAGTGGGGGGGCCCCAAACTCC. It translates to CASSGGAPNS. The entire CDR3 sequence reads CASSGGAPNSDYTF.

This clone was seen a handful of times. Gene names are mouse gene names. The sequenced fragment ends 4 residues before the CDR3 boundary, so the rest is inferred from the germline J gene. This chain joins TRBV1 and TRBJ1-2; 7 nucleotides align to TRBD1. There are 14 residues in the CDR3. From germline, CDR1 is NSQYPW and CDR2 LRSPGD (reference sequence). The CDR3 loop is CTCSAGGGWSDYTF. CDR3 DNA (partial): TGCACCTGCAGTGCAGGAGGGGGCTGGTCC.

This clone was detected only a few times. Germline and genes here are mouse. The CDR3 end lies 4 residues beyond the end of the read and is filled in from the germline J gene. The chain uses TRBV5 and TRBJ2-4, with TRBD2 matching over 9 bases. CDR3 length: 14 residues. Germline V lookup: CDR1 LGHNA, CDR2 YNLKQL (reference sequence). The CDR3 protein is CASSQGLGENTLYF. CDR3 bases read: TGTGCCAGCAGCCAAGGACTGGGGGAAAAC.

In its sample, this clone was seen a few times. Gene names refer to mouse genes. Read coverage stops 4 residues before the CDR3 terminus; the germline J gene supplies the remainder. V usage is TRBV5 and J usage is TRBJ2-2; D gene ambiguous. With 0 bases removed from V and 0 bases from J, the gap between germline ends came to 8 bases. This CDR3 comprises 16 residues. Per the germline V gene, CDR1 is LGHNA and CDR2 is YNLKQL (reference sequence). The chain's CDR3 is CASSQETNPNTGQLYF. Incomplete CDR3 DNA: TGTGCCAGCAGCCAAGAGACAAACCCAAACACCGGG.

About this clone itself: Gene names refer to mouse genes. With the read ending 4 residues before the CDR3 end, the germline J gene is used to fill in that end. The rearrangement joins TRBV13-2 to TRBJ1-1; 7 bases line up with TRBD1. CDR3 length: 12 residues. Germline CDR1 NNHNN, CDR2 SYGAGS (reference sequence). Incomplete CDR3 DNA: TGTGCCAGCGGTGAGGGGACAGCA. Translation: CASGEGTA. The CDR3 in full is CASGEGTAEVFF.

This clone showed up just a few times. Gene names are the mouse ones. Read coverage stops 3 residues before the CDR3 terminus; the germline J gene supplies the remainder. Other DNA sequences within the sample encode an identical CDR3. The chain carries TRBV13-3 and TRBJ1-6, with D possibly being TRBD1 (6 bases). TRBJ1-6 is an ORF, with its function uncertain. The V gene lost 2 bases and the J gene lost 7 bases, with 10 bases spanning the gap. This CDR3 comprises 14 residues. Germline V CDR1 and CDR2: NNHDY, SYVADS. The DNA read from the CDR3 is TGTGCCAGCAGTGAGCCGGGACAAAATTCGCCC. Its protein product is CASSEPGQNSP. The CDR3 in its entirety is CASSEPGQNSPLYF.

Concerning this clone: Gene names are the mouse ones. Read coverage stops 4 residues before the CDR3 terminus; the germline J gene supplies the remainder. The same CDR3 can be traced to other DNA sequences in this sample. The chain carries TRBV19 and TRBJ1-2; 7 nucleotides match TRBD1. J was trimmed by 1 base and V by 5 bases; bases with no gene match: 2. Germline V gene lookup returns CDR1 FNHDT and CDR2 SITEND (reference sequence). The CDR3 length is 13 residues. This CDR3 reads CASRDRVNSDYTF. CDR3 DNA, as far as it was read: TGTGCCAGCAGAGACAGGGTAAACTCC.

This clone was seen a few times. Gene names and germline refer to mouse. The read comes to an end 4 residues before the CDR3 does, leaving the germline J gene to fill in the end. This chain joins TRBV5 and TRBJ2-3; TRBD2 aligns across 9 bases. The CDR3 is 17 amino acids. From germline, CDR1 is LGHNA and CDR2 YNLKQL (reference sequence). Trimming at V came to 0 bases and at J to 1 base, leaving 5 bases not matched to a gene. The covered CDR3 bases are TGTGCCAGCAGCCAAGACCCGCCTGGGGGGGGTGCAGAA. Residues: CASSQDPPGGGAE. From start to end, the CDR3 is CASSQDPPGGGAETLYF.

Notes on this clone: Here the gene names and germline are mouse. From the germline J gene comes the end of the CDR3, since the read stops 4 residues before it. The rearrangement links TRBV13-1 to TRBJ2-4; TRBD2 aligns across 8 bases. The germline CDR1 and CDR2 sequences are NSHNY and SYGAGN. V shed 5 bases and J 0 bases; nucleotides not matched to a gene: 5. This CDR3 is built from 15 residues. CDR3 DNA, as far as it was read: TGTGCCAGCAGCCTGACTGGGGCTAGTCAAAAC. It translates to CASSLTGASQN. The whole CDR3 region reads CASSLTGASQNTLYF.

Remarks on this clone: Mouse germline and gene names are used. The sequence runs out 4 residues before the end of the CDR3; the remainder is reconstructed from the germline J gene. In the same sample, other DNA sequences code for this CDR3. The rearrangement links TRBV1 to TRBJ2-1; 7 bases match TRBD1. Germline values: CDR1 NSQYPW, CDR2 LRSPGD (reference sequence). This CDR3 is 14 amino acids long. V shed 5 bases, J shed 1 base, and the junction held 2 bases outside the gene matches. CDR3 bases read: TGCACCTGCAGTCCGGGACAGAACTATGCT. Amino acids: CTCSPGQNYA. Given in full, the CDR3 is CTCSPGQNYAEQFF.

This clone was seen only a few times. Gene names follow the mouse nomenclature. The read stops 4 residues short of the end of the CDR3; the missing end is completed from the germline J gene. The chain recombines TRBV31 with TRBJ2-2; TRBD2 aligns across 11 bases. Germline trimming cut 3 bases from V and 0 bases from J; bases unmatched to any gene: 6. The CDR3 has 17 residues. Germline lookup yields CDR1 GKSSPN and CDR2 SITVG. The part of the CDR3 DNA that was read is TGTGCCTGGAGACTGGGGGGGCCCTTCGCAAACACCGGG. Amino acid sequence: CAWRLGGPFANTG. The complete CDR3 reads CAWRLGGPFANTGQLYF. The full variable domain, in which reference TRBV31 and TRBJ2-2 provide the parts outside the CDR3, is AQTIHQWPVAEIKAVGSPLSLGCTIKGKSSPNLYWYWQATGGTLQQLFYSITVGQVESVVQLNLSASRPKDDQFILSTEKLLLSHSGFYLCAWRLGGPFANTGQLYFGEGSKLTVL.

As for this clone: Mouse names are used for the genes. The read gets to within 4 residues of the CDR3 end, and the germline J gene fills in the rest. This chain joins TRBV5 and TRBJ2-3; possibly TRBD2 for D (5 bases). V lost 5 bases, J lost 0 bases, and 9 bases lay in between. This CDR3 contains 14 residues. Germline V gives CDR1 LGHNA, CDR2 YNLKQL (reference sequence). The CDR3 sequence is CASSTRTSAETLYF. The covered CDR3 bases are TGTGCCAGCAGCACCCGGACTAGTGCAGAA.

This clone was observed a few times. Mouse germline and gene names are used. The read comes to an end 4 residues before the CDR3 does, leaving the germline J gene to fill in the end. This sample also contains other DNA sequences that code for the same CDR3. V is TRBV13-1 and J is TRBJ1-1, with 7 positions matching TRBD1. The CDR3 has 12 amino acids. Germline V gives CDR1 NSHNY, CDR2 SYGAGN. The sequenced CDR3 bases are TGTGCCAGCAGTGAGGACAGGACA. This translates into CASSEDRT. The CDR3 in its entirety is CASSEDRTEVFF.

This clone was seen more than once but under ten times. Gene labels here are mouse ones. The CDR3 is cut off 4 residues early in the read; its end comes from the germline J gene. The sample holds other DNA sequences that translate to the same CDR3. The J gene is TRBJ1-1, the V gene TRBV1; D may be TRBD1 (6 bases). CDR1 and CDR2 (germline): NSQYPW, LRSPGD (reference sequence). Trimming took off 1 base at V and 1 base at J, with 7 bases between the two ends. This CDR3 region has 14 residues. This chain's CDR3 is CTCSAGDKNTEVFF. The part of the CDR3 DNA that was read is TGCACCTGCAGTGCAGGGGACAAAAACACA.

As regards this clone: Gene names denote mouse genes. The read ends 4 residues shy of where the CDR3 ends; the end is completed using the germline J gene. The chain links TRBV14 to TRBJ1-1, with D perhaps matching TRBD1 (6 bases). The CDR3 has 15 residues. Trimming cost V 5 bases and J 0 bases, with 14 bases left between them. In germline, CDR1 is SGHDT, CDR2 FRDEAV. This CDR3 reads CASSPGQLANTEVFF. CDR3 DNA, as far as it was read: TGTGCCAGCAGCCCGGGACAACTTGCAAACACA.